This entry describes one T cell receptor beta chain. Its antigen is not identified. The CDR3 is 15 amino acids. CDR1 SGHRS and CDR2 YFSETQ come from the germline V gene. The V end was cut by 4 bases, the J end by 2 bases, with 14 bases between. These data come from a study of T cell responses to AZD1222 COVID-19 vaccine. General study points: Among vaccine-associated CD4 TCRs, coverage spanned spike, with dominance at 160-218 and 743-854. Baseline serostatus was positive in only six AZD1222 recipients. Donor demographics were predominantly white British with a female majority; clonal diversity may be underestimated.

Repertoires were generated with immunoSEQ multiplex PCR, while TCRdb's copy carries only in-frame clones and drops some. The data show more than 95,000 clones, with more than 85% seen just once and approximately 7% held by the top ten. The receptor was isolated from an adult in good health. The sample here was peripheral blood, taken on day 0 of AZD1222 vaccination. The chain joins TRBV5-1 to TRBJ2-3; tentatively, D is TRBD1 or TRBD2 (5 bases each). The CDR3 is CASSPRLGDTDTQYF. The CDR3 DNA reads TGCGCCAGCAGCCCCCGGTTGGGGGACACAGATACGCAGTATTTT.